One and the same sample provided the 23 T cell receptor beta chains below, sequenced in a study of T cells after yellow fever vaccination. TCRdb recomputed calls from the 5' RACE reads with MiXCR, one row per CDR3 protein. Of roughly 350,000 distinct CDR3 sequences in the sample, 4.1% were seen once. The sample in question was PBMCs, obtained 5 days after the yellow fever booster vaccination. Every receptor here comes from a man aged 18 to 30 who received the YFV17D yellow fever vaccine.

This rearrangement joins TRBV7-2 to TRBJ2-3, with 8 nucleotides matching TRBD2. Germline CDR1 is SGHTA and CDR2 is FQGNSA. J was trimmed by 0 bases and V by 3 bases; bases with no gene match: 14. The CDR3 is 19 residues long. CDR3 protein: CASSFRPAISGASTDTQYF. CDR3 DNA: TGTGCCAGCAGCTTCCGGCCGGCCATTAGCGGGGCTAGCACAGATACGCAGTATTTT. Combining the CDR3 with reference TRBV7-2 and TRBJ2-3 gives the whole variable domain GAGVSQSPSNKVTEKGKDVELRCDPISGHTALYWYRQSLGQGLEFLIYFQGNSAPDKSGLPSDRFSAERTGGSVSTLTIQRTQQEDSAVYLCASSFRPAISGASTDTQYFGPGTRLTVL.

The chain carries TRBV5-1 and TRBJ1-1; possible D gene TRBD1, 5 bases. V lost 6 bases and J 4 bases, leaving 13 bases between the germline ends. CDR1 and CDR2 (germline): SGHRS, YFSETQ. CDR3 size: 13 residues. The CDR3 here is CASTFQGGTEAFF. Written as DNA, the CDR3 is TGCGCCAGCACCTTCCAGGGAGGCACTGAAGCTTTCTTT. The variable domain in full, completed from reference TRBV5-1 and TRBJ1-1, reads KAGVTQTPRYLIKTRGQQVTLSCSPISGHRSVSWYQQTPGQGLQFLFEYFSETQRNKGNFPGRFSGRQFSNSRSEMNVSTLELGDSALYLCASTFQGGTEAFFGQGTRLTVV.

This clonotype has a count of ten or more. The V gene is TRBV7-9, the J gene TRBJ2-7; either TRBD1 or TRBD2 may supply D (6 bases each). Germline V gene data show CDR1 as SEHNR and CDR2 as FQNEAQ (reference sequence). The V end lost 2 bases, the J end lost 6 bases, and 14 bases lay between the germline ends. CDR3 length: 14 amino acids. CDR3 bases: TGTGCCAGCAGCTTAATCGGAGGGGGTACCGAGCAGTACGTC. As protein: CASSLIGGGTEQYV.

This clonotype was counted between two and nine times. This rearrangement joins TRBV10-3 to TRBJ1-1, with D hard to call. V was pared by 3 bases and J by 10 bases, with 18 bases between. The CDR3 is 14 amino acids. The germline gives CDR1 ENHRY, CDR2 SYGVKD. The CDR3 loop reads CAISERLDGQRAFF. CDR3 coding DNA: TGTGCCATCAGTGAAAGGTTAGATGGGCAGAGAGCTTTCTTT.

The rearrangement links TRBV7-6 to TRBJ2-7; D unresolved. Trimming left V 1 base short and J 3 bases short, with 10 bases between. Looked up from germline, CDR1 is SGHVS and CDR2 is FNYEAQ. The CDR3 totals 14 residues. The CDR3 nucleotides read TGTGCCAGCAGCTTAGTGGAGCTAGGCTACGAGCAGTACTTC. It encodes CASSLVELGYEQYF.

In this sample, this clonotype turned up a few times. The chain combines TRBV5-6 with TRBJ2-3; TRBD2 might be the D (5 bases). The germline V gene has CDR1 SGHDT and CDR2 YYEEEE. The CDR3 runs to 15 residues. V was clipped by 1 base and J by 2 bases, with 11 bases between them. The DNA for the CDR3 is TGTGCCAGCAGCTTGACAGCGGTTGTCACAGATACGCAGTATTTT. Residues: CASSLTAVVTDTQYF.

Only a few counts were recorded for this clonotype. The chain links TRBV12-3 or TRBV12-4 to TRBJ2-3; no definite D call. CDR3 length equals 15 residues. The germline V and J ends were trimmed by 3 bases and 0 bases, with 10 bases remaining between them. The CDR3 coding sequence is TGTGCCAGCAGTTTTCAGTATACTAGCACAGATACGCAGTATTTT. This encodes CASSFQYTSTDTQYF.

The rearrangement uses TRBV3-1 and TRBJ1-2; D gene uncertain. The CDR3 consists of 15 residues. Trimming took 4 bases from V and 0 from J, leaving 12 bases between them. Germline-derived CDR1 and CDR2 are LGHDT and YNNKEL (reference sequence). CDR3 in DNA: TGTGCCAGCAGCCCAGCACACAGAGCTAACTATGGCTACACCTTC. Translated: CASSPAHRANYGYTF.

The chain recombines TRBV9 with TRBJ2-3; 7 nucleotides agree with TRBD2. This CDR3 comprises 15 residues. CDR1 SGDLS and CDR2 YYNGEE come from the germline V gene. V lost 4 bases and J lost 2; bases outside the gene matches: 7. The CDR3 spells CASSSSGENTDTQYF. In DNA form, the CDR3 reads TGTGCCAGCAGCTCCAGCGGGGAGAACACAGATACGCAGTATTTT. Full variable domain (rest looked up from reference TRBV9 and TRBJ2-3): DSGVTQTPKHLITATGQRVTLRCSPRSGDLSVYWYQQSLDQGLQFLIQYYNGEERAKGNILERFSAQQFPDLHSELNLSSLELGDSALYFCASSSSGENTDTQYFGPGTRLTVL.

This clonotype was detected only a few times. The CDR3 here is CSARGQALRNSNQPQHF. The CDR3, as DNA: TGCAGTGCTCGCGGACAGGCCCTCCGGAACAGCAATCAGCCCCAGCATTTT. V gene TRBV20-1 combines with J gene TRBJ1-5; 7 bases match TRBD1. V was pared by 5 bases and J by 1 base, with 14 bases of the junction left unmatched. CDR3 length: 17 amino acids. Germline V gives CDR1 DFQATT, CDR2 SNEGSKA (reference sequence).

The rearrangement links TRBV25-1 to TRBJ2-1; no clear D. Trimming left V 5 bases short and J 11 bases short, with 13 bases between. CDR3 size: 12 residues. CDR1 and CDR2 (germline): MGHDK, SYGVNS. CDR3 in DNA: TGTGCCAGCAGTCTTGAGACCCCCCAGCAGTTCTTC. This sequence encodes CASSLETPQQFF.

This clonotype was seen more than once but under ten times. V and J are TRBV29-1 and TRBJ2-5; D is unresolved. This CDR3 region has 10 residues. Germline V gene data show CDR1 as SQVTM and CDR2 as ANQGSEA. Trimming stripped 4 bases from V and 4 bases from J, with 4 bases between. CDR3 sequence: CSVVGETQYF. DNA for the CDR3: TGCAGCGTTGTTGGAGAGACCCAGTACTTC.

This clonotype was counted only a few times. The chain combines TRBV19 with TRBJ1-6, with D tentatively TRBD1 (6 bases). CDR3 length equals 15 residues. V was shortened by 6 bases and J by 6 bases, with 15 bases between the two germline ends. CDR1 is LNHDA and CDR2 is SQIVND in the germline V gene (reference sequence). This CDR3 is CASSLQGWGNSPLHF. CDR3 nucleotide sequence: TGTGCCAGTAGCTTACAGGGATGGGGTAATTCACCCCTCCACTTT.

This clonotype was seen more than once but under ten times. The rearrangement links TRBV29-1 to TRBJ2-2; the D gene is possibly TRBD1 (6 bases). This CDR3 spans 15 amino acids. V gave up 2 bases and J gave up 0 bases, with 10 bases separating them. The V gene's germline CDR1 is SQVTM and CDR2 ANQGSEA. This CDR3 is CSVESRGANTGELFF. CDR3 DNA sequence: TGCAGCGTTGAAAGCAGGGGCGCGAACACCGGGGAGCTGTTTTTT.

This clonotype was counted only a few times. Written as DNA, the CDR3 is TGTGCCGCCCAGACAGGGAACAATCAGCCCCAGCATTTT. Its translation is CAAQTGNNQPQHF. The chain recombines TRBV15 with TRBJ1-5; 7 bases map to TRBD1. Germline CDR1 reads LNHNV; CDR2 reads YYDKDF (reference sequence). This CDR3 has 13 residues. V shed 11 bases and J 3 bases; nucleotides not matched to a gene: 7.

The chain recombines TRBV11-2 with TRBJ2-5; perhaps TRBD1 as D (5 bases). CDR1 SGHAT and CDR2 FQNNGV come from the germline V gene. This CDR3 is built from 15 residues. V was trimmed by 1 base and J by 9 bases, leaving 18 bases between them. CDR3 nucleotide sequence: TGTGCCAGCAGCTTAGTTATTACAGGTCTCGGTGCCCAGTACTTC. This sequence encodes CASSLVITGLGAQYF.

In this sample, this clonotype turned up a few times. The chain uses TRBV7-9 and TRBJ1-4; D is unresolved. The germline CDR1 and CDR2 sequences are SEHNR and FQNEAQ (reference sequence). The CDR3 consists of 15 residues. V lost 5 bases, J lost 5 bases, and 15 bases lay in between. DNA for the CDR3: TGTGCCAGCAGCCCGAGATTTGGCACGAATGAAAAACTGTTTTTT. Amino acids: CASSPRFGTNEKLFF.

The chain recombines TRBV5-1 with TRBJ1-6; possible D gene TRBD1, 6 bases. Trimming took off 4 bases at V and 10 bases at J, with 15 bases between the two ends. Looked up from germline, CDR1 is SGHRS and CDR2 is YFSETQ. This CDR3 contains 14 residues. The CDR3 loop reads CASSHGDIDSPLHF. DNA of the CDR3: TGCGCCAGCAGCCACGGGGACATCGACTCACCCCTCCACTTT. The complete variable domain, with remaining parts taken from reference TRBV5-1 and TRBJ1-6, reads KAGVTQTPRYLIKTRGQQVTLSCSPISGHRSVSWYQQTPGQGLQFLFEYFSETQRNKGNFPGRFSGRQFSNSRSEMNVSTLELGDSALYLCASSHGDIDSPLHFGNGTRLTVT.

This chain links TRBV11-1 with TRBJ2-1; 10 positions agree with TRBD1. Trimming removed 4 bases from V and 3 bases from J; junction bases left unmatched: 3. CDR3 length equals 15 residues. Germline V CDR1 and CDR2: SGHAT, FQDESV (reference sequence). CDR3 in DNA: TGTGCCAGCAGCTCGGGACAGGGGATCTACAATGAGCAGTTCTTC. Its translation is CASSSGQGIYNEQFF.

This clonotype turned up a few times. This chain connects TRBV5-1 to TRBJ2-3; TRBD2 aligns across 14 bases. Germline V gives CDR1 SGHRS, CDR2 YFSETQ. The CDR3 covers 16 residues. J lost 1 base, V lost 5 bases, and 3 bases had no gene match. The CDR3 DNA is TGCGCCAGCAGGACTAGCGGGGGGGCGGGCACAGATACGCAGTATTTT. Residues: CASRTSGGAGTDTQYF.

V and J are TRBV6-1 and TRBJ2-1; no clear D gene. V gave up 1 base and J gave up 1 base, with 5 bases separating them. This CDR3 comprises 14 residues. Germline CDR1 and CDR2: MNHNS and SASEGT. The chain's CDR3 is CASSEGNSYNEQFF. The CDR3 nucleotides read TGTGCCAGCAGTGAAGGGAATTCCTACAATGAGCAGTTCTTC.

The rearrangement joins TRBV7-6 to TRBJ1-1, with TRBD1 as a possible D gene (5 bases). Germline V gene data show CDR1 as SGHVS and CDR2 as FNYEAQ. Trimming left V 5 bases short and J 5 bases short, with 18 bases between. The CDR3 runs to 15 residues. Here the CDR3 DNA reads TGTGCCAGCAGCCCCGGTAAAGAGGGGAGGACTGAAGCTTTCTTT. Protein product: CASSPGKEGRTEAFF.

In this sample, this clonotype turned up a few times. The V call is TRBV6-6, the J call TRBJ1-1, with 7 bases lining up with TRBD1. Germline V gene data show CDR1 as MNHNY and CDR2 as SVGAGI (reference sequence). V lost 5 bases and J lost 9; bases outside the gene matches: 9. The CDR3 has 13 residues. CDR3 coding DNA: TGTGCCAGCAGTGAGCCCGGGACAGTCAAAGCTTTCTTT. This sequence encodes CASSEPGTVKAFF.